This TCR beta chain was captured by sequencing in a study of T cells in Graves' hyperthyroidism and ophthalmopathy. Study in general: It was at initial diagnosis, before any treatment, that peripheral blood was collected.

Each diagnosis was grounded in clinical symptoms, serum thyroxine and TRAb, thyroid ultrasound, and orbital computed tomography. TCR beta CDR3 regions were amplified from RNA. First-round RT-PCR of the TCR CDR3 relied on the HTBI primer set. TCRdb recomputed calls from the multiplex PCR reads with MiXCR, one row per CDR3 protein. The table has roughly 640,000 distinct CDR3 sequences, 16% seen once; the top ten hold roughly 3.4%. This clonotype has a count of ten or more. Germline loops: CDR1 SNHLY, CDR2 FYNNEI. The CDR3 runs 15 residues. V lost 6 bases and J lost 1, with 16 bases in between. Sequenced: blood. The chain links TRBV2 to TRBJ2-7; a weak D match, TRBD2 (6 bases). This clonotype was obtained from a woman aged 40 to 55 with Graves' ophthalmopathy. CDR3 protein: CASRSRDSRSYEQYF. The CDR3 DNA reads as TGTGCCAGCAGATCCAGGGACTCAAGATCCTACGAGCAGTACTTC.